Detailed here is one TCR beta chain. This sample was taken from a study of T cell changes during pregnancy in multiple sclerosis. Clones were sequenced by immunoSEQ multiplex PCR, and TCRdb holds only the in-frame ones, with some missing. Of about 61,000 clones listed, around 89% were seen once; the top ten hold approximately 1%. The CDR3 is 13 amino acids. Trimming left V 5 bases short and J 9 bases short, with 16 bases between. Germline V gene sequence: CDR1 SEHNR, CDR2 FQNEAQ (reference sequence). The V and J genes are TRBV7-9 and TRBJ2-5, with D perhaps matching TRBD2 (6 bases). The source material was peripheral blood, sampled in the first trimester of pregnancy. The clonotype originates from a female donor in good health, enrolled as a control in a pregnancy study. CDR3 residues: CASSRGSLTSQYF. The CDR3 DNA reads as TGTGCCAGCAGCCGGGGGAGCCTGACATCCCAGTACTTC.